Below, 5 T cell receptor beta chains from the same sample are listed, as sequenced in a study of lymphopenia after photon versus proton radiotherapy. Generated by immunoSEQ multiplex PCR, the TCRdb table keeps only in-frame clones and is missing some. The profile shows roughly 30,000 clones, 87% of them singletons. The sample here was peripheral blood, taken from a patient treated with proton-based radiotherapy. The receptors shown here come from a woman aged 55-70 years with cholangiocarcinoma. Some clones in this sample may be carry-over from other donors' samples.

The rearrangement uses TRBV5-1 and TRBJ1-2; D gene uncertain. Germline CDR1 is SGHRS and CDR2 is YFSETQ. This CDR3 comprises 15 residues. V gave up 4 bases and J gave up 7 bases, with 20 bases separating them. CDR3 DNA sequence: TGCGCCAGCAGCGCGTTGTATCCGGGAGGGCCTGGCTACACCTTC. Protein sequence: CASSALYPGGPGYTF.

The chain recombines TRBV7-9 with TRBJ2-5; D tentatively reads TRBD1 or TRBD2 (5 bases each). The germline V gene encodes CDR1 SEHNR and CDR2 FQNEAQ (reference sequence). Trimming pared 5 bases from V and 1 base from J, leaving 14 bases between. The CDR3 sequence is 15 residues long. The CDR3 coding sequence is TGTGCCAGCAGCATAGGTGGGGGTGGCCAAGAGACCCAGTACTTC. Its translation is CASSIGGGGQETQYF.

This chain connects TRBV6-1 to TRBJ1-1; the D gene is possibly TRBD1 (5 bases). Between the trimmed V and J ends, which lost 5 bases and 6 bases, there was a span of 19 bases. Germline CDR1 reads MNHNS; CDR2 reads SASEGT. CDR3 size: 15 residues. This chain's CDR3 is CASSLFGTPSAEAFF. CDR3 bases: TGTGCCAGCAGTTTATTTGGGACCCCCAGCGCTGAAGCTTTCTTT.

The V call is TRBV9, the J call TRBJ2-7, with D perhaps given as TRBD1 or TRBD2 (6 bases each). The CDR3 is made up of 16 amino acids. Germline CDR1 and CDR2: SGDLS and YYNGEE. Between the trimmed V and J ends, which lost 3 bases and 6 bases, there was a span of 22 bases. The CDR3 DNA is TGTGCCAGCAGCGCCGAATATAGGGGGGAGAGAGGCGAGCAGTACTTC. Translating gives CASSAEYRGERGEQYF. The full variable domain, with the rest looked up from reference TRBV9 and TRBJ2-7, is DSGVTQTPKHLITATGQRVTLRCSPRSGDLSVYWYQQSLDQGLQFLIQYYNGEERAKGNILERFSAQQFPDLHSELNLSSLELGDSALYFCASSAEYRGERGEQYFGPGTRLTVT.

This clone was seen a single time. J is TRBJ2-1 and V is TRBV7-6, with D possibly TRBD1 on 5 matching bases. V was cut by 5 bases and J by 10 bases, with 12 bases left in between. This CDR3 comprises 12 residues. CDR1 is SGHVS, CDR2 FNYEAQ, per germline. CDR3 coding DNA: TGTGCCAGCAGCGTCGACAGATCGGAGCAGTTCTTC. It specifies CASSVDRSEQFF.